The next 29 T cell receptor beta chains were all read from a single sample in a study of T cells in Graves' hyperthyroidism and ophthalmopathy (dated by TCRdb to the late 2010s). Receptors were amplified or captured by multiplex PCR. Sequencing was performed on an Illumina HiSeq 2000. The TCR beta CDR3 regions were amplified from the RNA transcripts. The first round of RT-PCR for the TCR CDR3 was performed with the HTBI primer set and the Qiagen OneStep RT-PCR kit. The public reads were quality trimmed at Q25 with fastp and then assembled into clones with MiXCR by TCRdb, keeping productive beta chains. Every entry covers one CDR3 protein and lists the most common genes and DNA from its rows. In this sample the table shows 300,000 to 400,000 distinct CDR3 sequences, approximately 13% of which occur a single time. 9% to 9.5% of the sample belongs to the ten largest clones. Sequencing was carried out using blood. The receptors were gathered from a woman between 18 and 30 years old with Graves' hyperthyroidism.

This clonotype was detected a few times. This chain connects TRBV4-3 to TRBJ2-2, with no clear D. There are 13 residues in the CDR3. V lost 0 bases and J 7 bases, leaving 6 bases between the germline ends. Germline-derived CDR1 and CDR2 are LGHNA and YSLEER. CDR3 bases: TGCGCCAGCAGCCAAGATTACAACGGGGAGCTGTTTTTT. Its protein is CASSQDYNGELFF.

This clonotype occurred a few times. CDR3 nucleotide sequence: TGTGCCAGCAGCACGGACAGCCGTTATGGCTACACCTTC. It specifies CASSTDSRYGYTF. The chain carries TRBV6-4 and TRBJ1-2; a weak D match, TRBD1 (6 bases). The CDR3 consists of 13 residues. CDR1 and CDR2 (germline): MRHNA, SNTAGT. Trimming pared 6 bases from V and 5 bases from J, leaving 13 bases between.

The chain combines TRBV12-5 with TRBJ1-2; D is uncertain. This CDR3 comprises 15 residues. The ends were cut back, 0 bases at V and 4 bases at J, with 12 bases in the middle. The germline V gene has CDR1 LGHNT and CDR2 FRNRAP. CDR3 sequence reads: CASGLVLGRVYGYTF. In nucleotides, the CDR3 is TGTGCTAGTGGTTTGGTGTTAGGTAGGGTCTATGGCTACACCTTC.

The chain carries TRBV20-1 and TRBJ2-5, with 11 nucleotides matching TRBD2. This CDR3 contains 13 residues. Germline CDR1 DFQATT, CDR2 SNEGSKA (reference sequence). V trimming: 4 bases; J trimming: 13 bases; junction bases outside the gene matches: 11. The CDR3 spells CSATGTSGPPGYF. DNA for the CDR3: TGCAGTGCTACCGGGACTAGCGGCCCCCCCGGGTACTTC.

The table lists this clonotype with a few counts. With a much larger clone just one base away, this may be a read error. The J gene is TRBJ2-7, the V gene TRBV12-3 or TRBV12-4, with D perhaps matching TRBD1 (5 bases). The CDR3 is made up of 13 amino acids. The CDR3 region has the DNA TGTGCCAGCAGTTTAGACGGACACTACGAGCAGCACTTC. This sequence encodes CASSLDGHYEQHF.

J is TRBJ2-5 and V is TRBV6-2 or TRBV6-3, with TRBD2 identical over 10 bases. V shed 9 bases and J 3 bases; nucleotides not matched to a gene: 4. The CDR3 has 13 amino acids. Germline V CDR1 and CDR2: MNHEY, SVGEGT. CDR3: CASFSGGKETQYF. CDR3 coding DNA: TGTGCCAGTTTTAGCGGGGGGAAAGAGACCCAGTACTTC.

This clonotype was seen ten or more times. The CDR3 DNA sequence: TGTGCCATCACGGCAAGCGGGGAGCTGTTTTTT. Residues: CAITASGELFF. This chain uses TRBV10-3 with TRBJ2-2, with D unclear. The CDR3 is 11 residues long. Trimming took 7 bases from V and 7 from J, leaving 7 bases between them. Germline V gene lookup returns CDR1 ENHRY and CDR2 SYGVKD.

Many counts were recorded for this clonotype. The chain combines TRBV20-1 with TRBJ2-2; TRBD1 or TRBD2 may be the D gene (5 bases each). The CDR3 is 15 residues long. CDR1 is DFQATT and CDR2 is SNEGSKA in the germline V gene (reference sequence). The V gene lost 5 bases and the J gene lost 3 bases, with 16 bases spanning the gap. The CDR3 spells CSALSSRGHTGELFF. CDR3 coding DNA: TGCAGTGCTCTTTCCTCTCGGGGACACACCGGGGAGCTGTTTTTT.

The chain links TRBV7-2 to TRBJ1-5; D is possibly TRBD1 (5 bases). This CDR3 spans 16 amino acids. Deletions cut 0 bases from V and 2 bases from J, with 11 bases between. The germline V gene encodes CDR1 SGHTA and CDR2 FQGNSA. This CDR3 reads CASSLAGGVGNQPQHF. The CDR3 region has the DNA TGTGCCAGCAGCTTAGCGGGAGGGGTTGGCAATCAGCCCCAGCATTTT.

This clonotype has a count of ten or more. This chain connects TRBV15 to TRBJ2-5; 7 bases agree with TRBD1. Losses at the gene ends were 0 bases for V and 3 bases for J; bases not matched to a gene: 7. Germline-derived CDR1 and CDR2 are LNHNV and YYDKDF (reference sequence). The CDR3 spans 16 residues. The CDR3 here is CATSRETQGTEETQYF. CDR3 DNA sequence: TGTGCCACCAGCAGAGAGACACAGGGGACGGAAGAGACCCAGTACTTC.

CDR3 sequence (DNA): TGTGCCAGCGGAGGGCTCCCAACTAATGAAAAACTGTTTTTT. Protein product: CASGGLPTNEKLFF. The chain links TRBV2 to TRBJ1-4; D remains ambiguous. The germline V gene has CDR1 SNHLY and CDR2 FYNNEI. Trimming removed 8 bases at V and 0 bases at J, with 10 bases between. The CDR3 extends over 14 amino acids.

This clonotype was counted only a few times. The CDR3, as DNA: TGTGCCAGCAGCGAGGGGGACTGGACAGATACGCAGTATTTT. This gives the protein CASSEGDWTDTQYF. The chain combines TRBV5-5 with TRBJ2-3, with D possibly being TRBD1 or TRBD2 (6 bases each). V lost 4 bases, J lost 3 bases, and 12 bases lay in between. CDR1 SGHKS and CDR2 YYEKEE come from the germline V gene (reference sequence). This CDR3 region has 14 residues.

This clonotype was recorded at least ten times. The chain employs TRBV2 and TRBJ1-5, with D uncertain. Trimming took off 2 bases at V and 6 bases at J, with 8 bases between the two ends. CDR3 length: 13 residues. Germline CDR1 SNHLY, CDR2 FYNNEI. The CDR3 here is CASSELVPQPQHF. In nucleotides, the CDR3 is TGTGCCAGCAGTGAATTGGTTCCTCAGCCCCAGCATTTT.

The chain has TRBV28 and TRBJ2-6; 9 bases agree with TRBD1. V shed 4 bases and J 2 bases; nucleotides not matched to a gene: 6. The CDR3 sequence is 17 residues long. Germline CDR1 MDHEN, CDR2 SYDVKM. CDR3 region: CASSSGQGKPGANVLTF. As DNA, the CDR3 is TGTGCCAGCAGTTCGGGACAGGGTAAGCCTGGGGCCAACGTCCTGACTTTC. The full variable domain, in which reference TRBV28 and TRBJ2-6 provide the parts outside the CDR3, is DVKVTQSSRYLVKRTGEKVFLECVQDMDHENMFWYRQDPGLGLRLIYFSYDVKMKEKGDIPEGYSVSREKKERFSLILESASTNQTSMYLCASSSGQGKPGANVLTFGAGSRLTVL.

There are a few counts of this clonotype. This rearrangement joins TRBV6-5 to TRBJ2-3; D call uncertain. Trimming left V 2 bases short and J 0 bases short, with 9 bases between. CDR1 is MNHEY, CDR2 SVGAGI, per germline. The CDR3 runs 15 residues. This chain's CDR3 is CASSYPKASTDTQYF. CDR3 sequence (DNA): TGTGCCAGCAGTTACCCAAAAGCAAGCACAGATACGCAGTATTTT.

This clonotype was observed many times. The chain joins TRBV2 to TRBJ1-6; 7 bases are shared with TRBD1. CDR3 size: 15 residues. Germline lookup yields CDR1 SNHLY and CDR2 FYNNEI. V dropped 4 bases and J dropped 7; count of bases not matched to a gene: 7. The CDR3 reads CASSGGTGDNSPLHF. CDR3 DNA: TGTGCCAGCAGTGGTGGTACAGGGGACAATTCACCCCTCCACTTT.

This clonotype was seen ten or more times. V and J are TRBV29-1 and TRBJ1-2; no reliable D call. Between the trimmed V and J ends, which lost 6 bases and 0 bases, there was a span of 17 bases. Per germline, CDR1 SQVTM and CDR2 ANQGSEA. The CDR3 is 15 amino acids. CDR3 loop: CSVHVNPISNYGYTF. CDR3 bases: TGCAGCGTCCACGTGAATCCTATTTCTAACTATGGCTACACCTTC. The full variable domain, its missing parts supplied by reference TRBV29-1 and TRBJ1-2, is SAVISQKPSRDICQRGTSLTIQCQVDSQVTMMFWYRQQPGQSLTLIATANQGSEATYESGFVIDKFPISRPNLTFSTLTVSNMSPEDSSIYLCSVHVNPISNYGYTFGSGTRLTVV.

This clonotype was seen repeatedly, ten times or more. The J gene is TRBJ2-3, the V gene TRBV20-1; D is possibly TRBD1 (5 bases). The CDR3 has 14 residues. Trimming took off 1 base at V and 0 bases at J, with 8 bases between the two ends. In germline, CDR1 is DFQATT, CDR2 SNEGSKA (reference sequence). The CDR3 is CSARAGASTDTQYF. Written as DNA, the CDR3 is TGCAGTGCTAGAGCTGGGGCTAGCACAGATACGCAGTATTTT.

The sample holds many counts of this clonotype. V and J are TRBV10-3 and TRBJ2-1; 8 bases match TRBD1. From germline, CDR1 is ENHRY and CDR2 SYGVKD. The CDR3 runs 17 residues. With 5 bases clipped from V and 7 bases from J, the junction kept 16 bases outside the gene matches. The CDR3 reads CAISPDQGTGSTNEQFF. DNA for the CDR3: TGTGCCATCAGTCCCGACCAAGGGACAGGATCGACGAATGAGCAGTTCTTC.

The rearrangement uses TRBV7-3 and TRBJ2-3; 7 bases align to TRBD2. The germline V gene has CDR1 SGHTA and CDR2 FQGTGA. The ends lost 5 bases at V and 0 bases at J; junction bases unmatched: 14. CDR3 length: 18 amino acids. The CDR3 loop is CASSPALERGESTDTQYF. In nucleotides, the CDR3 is TGTGCCAGCAGCCCCGCATTGGAACGGGGGGAAAGCACAGATACGCAGTATTTT.

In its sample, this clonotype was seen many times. This chain's CDR3 is CASSLRTGASKLFF. The CDR3, as DNA: TGTGCCAGCAGCCTGAGGACAGGGGCGTCAAAACTGTTTTTT. The gene calls are TRBV3-1 and TRBJ1-4; TRBD1 agrees at 9 bases. The trim removed 4 bases at V and 10 bases at J, leaving 7 bases unmatched. This CDR3 has 14 residues. The germline CDR1 and CDR2 sequences are LGHDT and YNNKEL (reference sequence).

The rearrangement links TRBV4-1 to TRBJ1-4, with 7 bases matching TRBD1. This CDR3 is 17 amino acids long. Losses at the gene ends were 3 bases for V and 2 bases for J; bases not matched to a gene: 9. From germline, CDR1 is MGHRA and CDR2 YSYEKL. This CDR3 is CASSHQRNRGTNEKLFF. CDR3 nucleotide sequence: TGCGCCAGCAGCCACCAACGAAACAGGGGCACTAATGAAAAACTGTTTTTT.

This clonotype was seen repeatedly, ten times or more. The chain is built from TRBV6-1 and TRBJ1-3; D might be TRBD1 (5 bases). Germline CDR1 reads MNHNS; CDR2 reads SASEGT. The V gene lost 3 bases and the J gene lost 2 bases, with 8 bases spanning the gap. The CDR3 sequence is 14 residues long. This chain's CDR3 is CASSDRATGNTIYF. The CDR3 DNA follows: TGTGCCAGCAGTGACAGGGCGACTGGAAACACCATATATTTT.

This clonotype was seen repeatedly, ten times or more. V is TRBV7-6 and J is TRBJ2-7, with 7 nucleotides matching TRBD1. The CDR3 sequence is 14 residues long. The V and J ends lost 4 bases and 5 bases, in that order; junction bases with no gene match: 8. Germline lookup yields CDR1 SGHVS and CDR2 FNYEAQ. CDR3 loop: CASSSTGSVHEQYF. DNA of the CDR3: TGTGCCAGCAGCTCGACAGGGTCGGTTCACGAGCAGTACTTC.

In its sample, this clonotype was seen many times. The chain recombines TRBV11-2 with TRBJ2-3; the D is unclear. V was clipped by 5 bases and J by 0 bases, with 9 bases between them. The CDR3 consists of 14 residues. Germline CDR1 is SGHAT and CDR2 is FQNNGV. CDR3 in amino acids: CASSPTLSTDTQYF. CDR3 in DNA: TGTGCCAGCAGCCCGACACTTAGCACAGATACGCAGTATTTT.

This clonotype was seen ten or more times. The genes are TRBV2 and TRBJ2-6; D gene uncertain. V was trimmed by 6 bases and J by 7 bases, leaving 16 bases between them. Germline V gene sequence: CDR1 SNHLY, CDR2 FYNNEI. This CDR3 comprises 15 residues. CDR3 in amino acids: CASSRDGVRANVLTF. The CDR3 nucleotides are TGTGCCAGCAGCCGCGATGGGGTCCGAGCCAACGTCCTGACTTTC.

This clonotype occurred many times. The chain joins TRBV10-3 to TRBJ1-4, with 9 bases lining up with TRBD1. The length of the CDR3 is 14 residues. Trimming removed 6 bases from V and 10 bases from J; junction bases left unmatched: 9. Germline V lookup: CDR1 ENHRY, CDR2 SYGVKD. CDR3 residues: CAISTGGGIGKLFF. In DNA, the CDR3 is TGTGCCATCAGCACAGGGGGCGGCATTGGAAAACTGTTTTTT.

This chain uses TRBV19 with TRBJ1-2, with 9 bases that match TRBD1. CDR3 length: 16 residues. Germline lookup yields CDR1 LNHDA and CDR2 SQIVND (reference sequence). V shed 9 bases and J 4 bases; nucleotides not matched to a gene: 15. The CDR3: CASAPGQGGLGYGYTF. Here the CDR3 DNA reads TGTGCCAGCGCCCCGGGACAGGGTGGGCTAGGCTATGGCTACACCTTC.

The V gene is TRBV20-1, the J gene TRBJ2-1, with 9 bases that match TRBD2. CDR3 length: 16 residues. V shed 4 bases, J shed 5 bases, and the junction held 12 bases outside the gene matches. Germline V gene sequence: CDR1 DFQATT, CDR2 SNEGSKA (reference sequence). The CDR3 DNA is TGCAGTGCTAAGTCGTTTGCGGGGGGGATAGACAATGAGCAGTTCTTC. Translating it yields CSAKSFAGGIDNEQFF.